Here is one T cell receptor (beta chain) with its context. In the authors' workflow: Reference gene primer amplification gave nucleated cell count estimates. The assay was immunoSEQ multiplex PCR, and TCRdb's table has in-frame clones only and misses some. V and J calls and clone size are those listed in that table; D and trimming were worked out from the DNA. The sample lists about 130,000 clones; about 86% were seen once. Trimming removed 2 bases at V and 10 bases at J, with 8 bases between. The CDR3 has 11 residues. Per the germline V gene, CDR1 is SGHVS and CDR2 is FQNEAQ. The record originates from a study of blood T cell repertoires in COVID-19. Study context: COVID-19 samples, acute and convalescent, were from the United States, Italy and Spain. In each case, the material was cDNA or gDNA derived from T cells, B-cell-depleted T cells, or PBMCs.

The V call is TRBV7-8, the J call TRBJ1-1; a possible D gene is TRBD1 (6 bases). This clonotype was obtained from a woman aged 45-65 years with acute or convalescent COVID-19. The sequenced material came from peripheral blood. CDR3 in DNA: TGTGCCAGCAGCTTAACAGGGACAGCTTTCTTT. This gives the protein CASSLTGTAFF. Using reference TRBV7-8 and TRBJ1-1 for the parts outside the CDR3, the full variable domain is GAGVSQSPRYKVAKRGQDVALRCDPISGHVSLFWYQQALGQGPEFLTYFQNEAQLDKSGLPSDRFFAERPEGSVSTLKIQRTQQEDSAVYLCASSLTGTAFFGQGTRLTVV.